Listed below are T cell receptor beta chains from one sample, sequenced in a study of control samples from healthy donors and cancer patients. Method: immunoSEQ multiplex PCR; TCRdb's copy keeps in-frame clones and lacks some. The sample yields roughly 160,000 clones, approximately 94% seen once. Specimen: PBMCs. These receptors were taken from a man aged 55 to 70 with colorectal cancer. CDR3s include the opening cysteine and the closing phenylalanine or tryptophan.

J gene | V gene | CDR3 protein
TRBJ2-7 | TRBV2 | CASRANTYEQYF
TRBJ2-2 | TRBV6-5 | CASKEGTGELFF
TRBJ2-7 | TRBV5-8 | CASSLDTGQSLDEQYF
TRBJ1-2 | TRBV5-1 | CASSLGQGGGYTF
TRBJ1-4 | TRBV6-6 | CASSYRGLNEKLFF
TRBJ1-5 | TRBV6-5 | CASSYRRRDQPQHF
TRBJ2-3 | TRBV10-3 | CAISGGGAVDTQYF
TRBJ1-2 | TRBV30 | CAWSPGPRDYGYTF
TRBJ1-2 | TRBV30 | CAWRARGNYGYTF
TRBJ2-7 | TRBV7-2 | CASSGGTGVWYEQYF
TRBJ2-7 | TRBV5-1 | CASSLGSQGNEQYF